These 28 T cell receptor beta chains originate from one sample sequenced in a study of CD8 T cells in ankylosing spondylitis (dated by TCRdb to the late 2010s). The library was prepared using 5' RACE. Instrument used: Illumina HiSeq 2500. Using fastp at Q25 and MiXCR, TCRdb reprocessed the public reads and kept productive beta chains. Records with the same CDR3 protein are collapsed into one entry carrying the most frequent genes and DNA. The sample table lists under 200,000 distinct CDR3 sequences, 13% of them with a count of one. Roughly 9.6% of the sample is in the top ten clones. Sequenced: blood, either unsorted or a sorted T cell fraction (not recorded which). Source of these receptors: a female donor with ankylosing spondylitis or in good health (not recorded which).

This clonotype was picked up many times. V usage is TRBV20-1 and J usage is TRBJ2-7, with 10 bases fitting TRBD1. V lost 6 bases, J lost 2 bases, and 7 bases stayed unmatched. The CDR3 is 14 residues long. Germline loops: CDR1 DFQATT, CDR2 SNEGSKA (reference sequence). CDR3 in DNA: TGCAGTGCCAAAATGGACAGGGGGACCTACGAGCAGTACTTC. Residues: CSAKMDRGTYEQYF.

This clonotype was seen ten or more times. V usage is TRBV29-1 and J usage is TRBJ2-1; TRBD2 aligns across 10 bases. Germline-derived CDR1 and CDR2 are SQVTM and ANQGSEA. The CDR3 consists of 15 residues. J gave up 6 bases and V 3 bases, and 8 bases lay outside the gene matches. The CDR3 spells CSVEPAGGLSNEQFF. CDR3 nucleotides: TGCAGCGTTGAGCCAGCGGGAGGGCTGAGCAATGAGCAGTTCTTC.

This clonotype was counted ten times or more. CDR3 in amino acids: CASSYIHEQYF. Written as DNA, the CDR3 is TGTGCCAGCAGTTATATCCACGAGCAGTACTTC. The chain joins TRBV6-2 or TRBV6-3 to TRBJ2-7; D uncertain. The germline gives CDR1 MNHEY, CDR2 SVGEGT. The CDR3 totals 11 residues. Trimming took 3 bases from V and 5 from J, leaving 5 bases between them.

The table lists this clonotype with many counts. The chain recombines TRBV20-1 with TRBJ1-6; 7 bases are shared with TRBD1. V dropped 0 bases and J dropped 9; count of bases not matched to a gene: 8. The CDR3 has 15 residues. CDR1 and CDR2 from the germline V gene are DFQATT and SNEGSKA (reference sequence). The CDR3 loop reads CSARDPGQEASPLHF. The CDR3, as DNA: TGCAGTGCTAGAGACCCTGGACAGGAAGCTTCACCCCTCCACTTT.

This clonotype has ten or more counts. The chain employs TRBV18 and TRBJ2-5; D gene unclear. CDR1 KGHSH and CDR2 LQKENI come from the germline V gene. V was clipped by 6 bases and J by 1 base, with 12 bases between them. This CDR3 region has 14 residues. This CDR3 reads CASSPIGAQETQYF. The CDR3 nucleotides are TGTGCCAGCTCTCCCATCGGAGCCCAAGAGACCCAGTACTTC.

This clonotype came up many times. This chain joins TRBV5-6 and TRBJ1-1; TRBD1 agrees at 12 bases. The CDR3 loop spans 15 amino acids. The junction had 4 bases not matched to a gene; V was cut back by 3 bases and J by 4 bases. In germline, CDR1 is SGHDT, CDR2 YYEEEE. CDR3 nucleotides: TGTGCCAGCAGCTGGGACAGGGGGCGCGGCACTGAAGCTTTCTTT. Amino acid sequence: CASSWDRGRGTEAFF. Filled out from reference TRBV5-6 and TRBJ1-1, the complete variable domain reads DAGVTQSPTHLIKTRGQQVTLRCSPKSGHDTVSWYQQALGQGPQFIFQYYEEEERQRGNFPDRFSGHQFPNYSSELNVNALLLGDSALYLCASSWDRGRGTEAFFGQGTRLTVV.

Note on this clonotype: The germline gene is not matched at one end of the junction; a read error may be the cause. The chain carries TRBV6-1 and TRBJ1-2, with 8 bases fitting TRBD1. Germline V gene data show CDR1 as MNHNS and CDR2 as SASEGT. This CDR3 has 15 residues. CDR3 loop: CASRSPRQGRYDYTF. For the CDR3, the DNA is TGTGCCAGCAGATCTCCCCGACAGGGGCGGTATGACTACACCTTC.

This clonotype was picked up a small number of times. The rearrangement uses TRBV5-1 and TRBJ2-6; perhaps TRBD1 as D (7 bases). V lost 7 bases, J lost 3 bases, and 11 bases lay in between. The CDR3 sequence is 14 residues long. Germline lookup yields CDR1 SGHRS and CDR2 YFSETQ. The CDR3 DNA is TGCGCCAGCGCCCAGGGGGGTGGGGCCAACGTCCTGACTTTC. This gives the protein CASAQGGGANVLTF.

This clonotype was found a few times. The chain recombines TRBV9 with TRBJ2-7; 8 bases fit TRBD2. Trimming removed 0 bases from V and 4 bases from J; junction bases left unmatched: 15. This CDR3 has 18 amino acids. The germline CDR1 and CDR2 sequences are SGDLS and YYNGEE. This CDR3 reads CASSVVPVFAGGPYEQYF. As DNA, the CDR3 is TGTGCCAGCAGCGTAGTTCCGGTTTTTGCGGGAGGCCCGTACGAGCAGTACTTC.

The chain carries TRBV9 and TRBJ2-2; D remains unclear. This CDR3 comprises 15 residues. The ends were cut back, 3 bases at V and 5 bases at J, with 14 bases in the middle. From germline, CDR1 is SGDLS and CDR2 YYNGEE. Here the CDR3 reads CASSASVLVTGELFF. The CDR3 DNA reads as TGTGCCAGCAGCGCCTCCGTTTTGGTTACCGGGGAGCTGTTTTTT. The whole variable domain, filled in from reference TRBV9 and TRBJ2-2, reads DSGVTQTPKHLITATGQRVTLRCSPRSGDLSVYWYQQSLDQGLQFLIQYYNGEERAKGNILERFSAQQFPDLHSELNLSSLELGDSALYFCASSASVLVTGELFFGEGSRLTVL.

This clonotype was seen many times. V usage is TRBV20-1 and J usage is TRBJ1-4, with 7 bases matching TRBD1. The V and J ends lost 6 bases and 5 bases, in that order; junction bases with no gene match: 9. CDR3 size: 14 residues. Per germline, CDR1 DFQATT and CDR2 SNEGSKA (reference sequence). CDR3 sequence (DNA): TGCAGTGCGAAGAGGGGGCAGTCCAATGAAAAACTGTTTTTT. Protein product: CSAKRGQSNEKLFF.

This clonotype was counted ten times or more. The rearrangement joins TRBV7-9 to TRBJ2-1, with 7 bases lining up with TRBD2. Germline values: CDR1 SEHNR, CDR2 FQNEAQ (reference sequence). CDR3 size: 16 residues. The V gene end was trimmed by 5 bases and the J gene end by 0 bases; junction bases not matched to a gene: 7. CDR3 DNA: TGTGCCAGCAGCGCACTAGCGATAAGCTCCTACAATGAGCAGTTCTTC. As protein: CASSALAISSYNEQFF.

The rearrangement links TRBV3-1 to TRBJ1-6; no clear D. V was cut by 2 bases and J by 10 bases, with 15 bases left in between. The CDR3 consists of 15 residues. CDR1 and CDR2 (germline): LGHDT, YNNKEL (reference sequence). The CDR3 DNA reads TGTGCCAGCAGCCAACCATCGGATCCCAGGTCACCCCTCCACTTT. Translated: CASSQPSDPRSPLHF. The whole variable domain, filled in from reference TRBV3-1 and TRBJ1-6, reads DTAVSQTPKYLVTQMGNDKSIKCEQNLGHDTMYWYKQDSKKFLKIMFSYNNKELIINETVPNRFSPKSPDKAHLNLHINSLELGDSAVYFCASSQPSDPRSPLHFGNGTRLTVT.

The chain joins TRBV7-2 to TRBJ2-6; D is possibly TRBD1 or TRBD2 (5 bases each). The ends were cut back, 5 bases at V and 0 bases at J, with 11 bases in the middle. The CDR3 has 16 residues. From germline, CDR1 is SGHTA and CDR2 FQGNSA. The CDR3 nucleotides read TGTGCCAGCAGCAAGGGACCCCACTCTGGGGCCAACGTCCTGACTTTC. Translation gives CASSKGPHSGANVLTF.

This clonotype was recorded at least ten times. This chain links TRBV20-1 with TRBJ2-5, with no clear D. The V end lost 4 bases, the J end lost 1 base, and 13 bases lay between the germline ends. Germline-derived CDR1 and CDR2 are DFQATT and SNEGSKA (reference sequence). This CDR3 spans 14 amino acids. This CDR3 is CSANSVGSQETQYF. The CDR3 DNA reads as TGCAGTGCTAACTCGGTCGGATCCCAAGAGACCCAGTACTTC.

This clonotype showed up just once. Just one base apart from a much larger clone, this may be a read error. J is TRBJ2-5 and V is TRBV7-6, with 7 bases identical to TRBD1. The J call could be wrong; TRBJ2-1 is a better fit for the DNA end. There are 15 residues in the CDR3. Germline V gives CDR1 SGHVS, CDR2 FNYEAQ. In nucleotides, the CDR3 is TGTGCCAGCAGCTTTGGGACAGATAGACAAGAGACCCAGTTCTTC. Amino acids: CASSFGTDRQETQFF.

This clonotype was found a few times. The chain uses TRBV6-5 and TRBJ1-2; D perhaps matches TRBD1 (5 bases). Looked up from germline, CDR1 is MNHEY and CDR2 is SVGAGI. The length of the CDR3 is 15 residues. The ends were cut back, 1 base at V and 2 bases at J, with 11 bases in the middle. The CDR3 sequence is CASSYLGQGNYGYTF. The CDR3 DNA reads as TGTGCCAGCAGTTACTTGGGGCAGGGAAACTATGGCTACACCTTC.

This clonotype occurred a few times. The V call is TRBV5-1, the J call TRBJ2-7, with 9 bases fitting TRBD2. The germline gives CDR1 SGHRS, CDR2 YFSETQ. The CDR3 is made up of 16 amino acids. V lost 0 bases and J lost 1; bases outside the gene matches: 5. The CDR3 DNA reads TGCGCCAGCAGCTTGGGACTAGCGGCGCTTTCCTACGAGCAGTACTTC. This encodes CASSLGLAALSYEQYF.

In this sample, this clonotype turned up a few times. CDR3 region: CASSLRNSPLHF. As DNA, the CDR3 is TGTGCCAGCAGTTTAAGGAATTCACCCCTCCACTTT. The V call is TRBV27, the J call TRBJ1-6; D is unresolved. V lost 2 bases and J lost 7, with 3 bases in between. Per the germline V gene, CDR1 is MNHEY and CDR2 is SMNVEV (reference sequence). CDR3 size: 12 residues.

This clonotype was found many times. This chain connects TRBV20-1 to TRBJ1-6, with D hard to call. Trimming cost V 6 bases and J 0 bases, with 15 bases left between them. Germline lookup yields CDR1 DFQATT and CDR2 SNEGSKA (reference sequence). This CDR3 is built from 16 residues. CDR3 sequence reads: CSAKDGMSSYNSPLHF. CDR3 nucleotide sequence: TGCAGTGCAAAGGACGGAATGAGCTCCTATAATTCACCCCTCCACTTT.

As for this clonotype: A clone one base away is much larger, so this may be a read error. The V and J genes are TRBV5-6 and TRBJ2-1, with 7 bases identical to TRBD2. The CDR3 spans 15 residues. Germline values: CDR1 SGHDT, CDR2 YYEEEE. Written as DNA, the CDR3 is TGTGCCAGCAGCTTGCCGGGAGGAGCTTTCAATGGGCAGTTCTTC. Translating it yields CASSLPGGAFNGQFF.

The chain combines TRBV11-3 with TRBJ2-2, with 13 bases that match TRBD2. J gave up 6 bases and V 5 bases, and 6 bases lay outside the gene matches. Germline CDR1 and CDR2: SGHNT and YENEEA. This CDR3 has 16 residues. CDR3 coding DNA: TGTGCCAGCAGCCCGGGACTAGCGGGATCTCCCGGGGAGCTGTTTTTT. It encodes CASSPGLAGSPGELFF.

In its sample, this clonotype was seen a few times. This chain connects TRBV7-2 to TRBJ1-1; D remains ambiguous. CDR3 length: 13 residues. The ends were cut back, 3 bases at V and 2 bases at J, with 7 bases in the middle. The germline V gene has CDR1 SGHTA and CDR2 FQGNSA. CDR3 bases: TGTGCCAGCAGCTTCGAAGTTAACACTGAAGCTTTCTTT. It codes for CASSFEVNTEAFF. Drawing the rest from reference TRBV7-2 and TRBJ1-1, the complete variable domain is GAGVSQSPSNKVTEKGKDVELRCDPISGHTALYWYRQSLGQGLEFLIYFQGNSAPDKSGLPSDRFSAERTGGSVSTLTIQRTQQEDSAVYLCASSFEVNTEAFFGQGTRLTVV.

This clonotype was seen at least ten times. V usage is TRBV29-1 and J usage is TRBJ1-5; D might be TRBD1 (6 bases). This CDR3 has 13 amino acids. Germline CDR1 is SQVTM and CDR2 is ANQGSEA. The V and J ends lost 8 bases and 4 bases respectively, with 15 bases between them. The DNA of the CDR3 is TGCAGCTACCGGGACAACATTAATCAGCCCCAGCATTTT. This encodes CSYRDNINQPQHF. Looking up the rest from reference TRBV29-1 and TRBJ1-5 gives the full variable domain: SAVISQKPSRDICQRGTSLTIQCQVDSQVTMMFWYRQQPGQSLTLIATANQGSEATYESGFVIDKFPISRPNLTFSTLTVSNMSPEDSSIYLCSYRDNINQPQHFGDGTRLSIL.

This chain links TRBV7-9 with TRBJ2-2; no reliable D call. Germline V gene lookup returns CDR1 SEHNR and CDR2 FQNEAQ (reference sequence). V was shortened by 5 bases and J by 2 bases, with 12 bases between the two germline ends. This CDR3 has 15 amino acids. CDR3 coding DNA: TGTGCCAGCAGCCGCTCGGGTGGAAACACCGGGGAGCTGTTTTTT. Protein product: CASSRSGGNTGELFF.

This clonotype has at least ten counts. The chain couples TRBV7-9 to TRBJ2-7; TRBD2 is a possible D gene (6 bases). Trimming took 4 bases from V and 2 from J, leaving 15 bases between them. In germline, CDR1 is SEHNR, CDR2 FQNEAQ (reference sequence). This CDR3 contains 15 residues. CDR3 nucleotides: TGTGCCAGCAGCTCCTTGGAGGGGCCAACCTACGAGCAGTACTTC. Translating it yields CASSSLEGPTYEQYF.

This clonotype was found many times. The CDR3 loop is CASSYSVGNQPQHF. CDR3 DNA sequence: TGTGCCAGCAGTTACTCAGTCGGCAATCAGCCCCAGCATTTT. V and J are TRBV6-5 and TRBJ1-5; D unclear. Germline lookup yields CDR1 MNHEY and CDR2 SVGAGI. This CDR3 comprises 14 residues. The V and J ends lost 0 bases and 2 bases respectively, with 5 bases between them.

In its sample, this clonotype was seen many times. The chain has TRBV7-2 and TRBJ2-3; 12 bases map to TRBD2. There are 17 residues in the CDR3. V was pared by 4 bases and J by 4 bases, with 9 bases of the junction left unmatched. CDR1 and CDR2 from the germline V gene are SGHTA and FQGNSA. The CDR3, as DNA: TGTGCCAGCAGCTCCCGACTAGCGGGAGTCGCGGCAGATACGCAGTATTTT. It yields the protein CASSSRLAGVAADTQYF. Full variable domain (missing parts from reference TRBV7-2 and TRBJ2-3): GAGVSQSPSNKVTEKGKDVELRCDPISGHTALYWYRQSLGQGLEFLIYFQGNSAPDKSGLPSDRFSAERTGGSVSTLTIQRTQQEDSAVYLCASSSRLAGVAADTQYFGPGTRLTVL.